These 16 T cell receptor beta chains came from one sample sequenced in a study of blood T cell repertoires in COVID-19. TCRdb's table, derived via immunoSEQ multiplex PCR, lists solely in-frame clones and lacks some. The sample holds approximately 110,000 clones, over 65% seen once. Sequencing was performed on peripheral blood. The receptor source for this set is a human donor with acute or convalescent COVID-19. The donor label of this sample is uncertain.

This clone was picked up a small number of times. The chain couples TRBV7-2 to TRBJ1-5; 7 positions match TRBD1. The V gene's germline CDR1 is SGHTA and CDR2 FQGNSA. V lost 5 bases to trimming and J lost 5 bases; unmatched junction nucleotides: 6. The length of the CDR3 is 14 residues. The CDR3 sequence is CASSPDRVDQPQHF. The DNA of the CDR3 is TGTGCCAGCAGCCCAGACAGGGTTGATCAGCCCCAGCATTTT. Using reference TRBV7-2 and TRBJ1-5 for the parts outside the CDR3, the full variable domain is GAGVSQSPSNKVTEKGKDVELRCDPISGHTALYWYRQSLGQGLEFLIYFQGNSAPDKSGLPSDRFSAERTGGSVSTLTIQRTQQEDSAVYLCASSPDRVDQPQHFGDGTRLSIL.

This clone was found many times. The CDR3 sequence is CASAPLRPGGTEAFF. The CDR3 region has the DNA TGTGCCAGCGCTCCCCTCCGCCCGGGAGGCACTGAAGCTTTCTTT. The rearrangement joins TRBV27 to TRBJ1-1; D gene unclear. The germline V gene encodes CDR1 MNHEY and CDR2 SMNVEV (reference sequence). CDR3 length: 15 residues. V lost 8 bases to trimming and J lost 4 bases, with 20 bases between them.

A remark on this clone: This specimen includes other DNA sequences encoding the same CDR3. V is TRBV5-1 and J is TRBJ2-2, with D maybe TRBD1 (5 bases). Trimming removed 0 bases from V and 5 bases from J, with 8 bases in between. Germline V CDR1 and CDR2: SGHRS, YFSETQ. The CDR3 length is 14 residues. CDR3 sequence: CASSLVPGTGELFF. As DNA, the CDR3 is TGCGCCAGCAGCTTGGTGCCAGGGACCGGGGAGCTGTTTTTT.

The chain is built from TRBV19 and TRBJ2-5; 12 bases are a match to TRBD2. This CDR3 comprises 14 residues. The germline CDR1 and CDR2 sequences are LNHDA and SQIVND (reference sequence). Trimming removed 10 bases from V and 5 bases from J; junction bases left unmatched: 8. Written as DNA, the CDR3 is TGTGCCACCCGACTAGCGGGGGCCGGGGAGACCCAGTACTTC. Translating it yields CATRLAGAGETQYF.

J is TRBJ1-1 and V is TRBV12-2. TRBV12-2 is a pseudogene segment. The CDR3 contains 16 residues. The CDR3 nucleotides are TGTGCAAGTCGCTTAGCCTCGGAGGGGTGGTGGGTTCGAGCTTTCTTT. Translation gives CASRLASEGWWVRAFF.

The chain combines TRBV6-5 with TRBJ1-2, with 10 bases lining up with TRBD1. From germline, CDR1 is MNHEY and CDR2 SVGAGI. The CDR3 extends over 14 amino acids. After removal of 5 bases from V and 7 bases from J, the junction contained 7 bases not matched to a gene. CDR3: CASSSRDRGTGYTF. CDR3 coding DNA: TGTGCCAGCAGTAGCCGGGACAGGGGTACTGGCTACACCTTC.

The chain has TRBV2 and TRBJ1-4, with TRBD1 matching 7 bases. The germline gives CDR1 SNHLY, CDR2 FYNNEI. The CDR3 has 13 amino acids. V lost 8 bases to trimming and J lost 7 bases; unmatched junction nucleotides: 7. The CDR3 nucleotides read TGTGCCAGCCTAGGGGGCGCACGTGAAAAACTGTTTTTT. Encoded protein: CASLGGAREKLFF.

In DNA, the CDR3 is TGTGCCAGCAGTTTCAGGGGGGTTTCGGTAAGAGAGACCCAGTACTTC. Translation: CASSFRGVSVRETQYF. The V gene is TRBV28, the J gene TRBJ2-5; weak D call: TRBD1 (7 bases). The CDR3 sequence is 16 residues long. Trimming took 3 bases from V and 4 from J, leaving 18 bases between them. CDR1 MDHEN and CDR2 SYDVKM come from the germline V gene.

The chain is built from TRBV11-3 and TRBJ2-3, with D tentatively TRBD1 (6 bases). Trimming removed 4 bases from V and 0 bases from J, with 17 bases in between. This CDR3 region has 17 residues. Germline-derived CDR1 and CDR2 are SGHNT and YENEEA. The CDR3 coding sequence is TGTGCCAGCAGCTCCGGGACATCTTACCTCAGCACAGATACGCAGTATTTT. It specifies CASSSGTSYLSTDTQYF. The full variable domain, rest sourced from reference TRBV11-3 and TRBJ2-3, is EAGVVQSPRYKIIEKKQPVAFWCNPISGHNTLYWYLQNLGQGPELLIRYENEEAVDDSQLPKDRFSAERLKGVDSTLKIQPAELGDSAVYLCASSSGTSYLSTDTQYFGPGTRLTVL.

In nucleotides, the CDR3 is TGTGCCAGCAGCCAAGAAGGATTACAGTGGGGAGTCCAATTAGAAGCTTTCTTT. The encoded protein is CASSQEGLQWGVQLEAFF. The chain has TRBV3-1 (or the pseudogene TRBV3-2) and TRBJ1-1; D gene unclear. CDR1 LGHDT and CDR2 YNNKEL come from the germline V gene (reference sequence). V lost 0 bases and J lost 8, with 25 bases in between. The CDR3 consists of 18 residues.

The chain couples TRBV12-3 or TRBV12-4 to TRBJ1-2, with 8 bases fitting TRBD1. With 7 bases clipped from V and 4 bases from J, the junction kept 5 bases outside the gene matches. The CDR3 extends over 13 amino acids. The CDR3 coding sequence is TGTGCCAGCATCCACAGGGGGGGCTATGGCTACACCTTC. This gives the protein CASIHRGGYGYTF.

The chain uses TRBV28 and TRBJ2-6; 8 bases map to TRBD1. Losses at the gene ends were 6 bases for V and 1 base for J; bases not matched to a gene: 2. This CDR3 spans 15 amino acids. Germline-derived CDR1 and CDR2 are MDHEN and SYDVKM. The CDR3 is CASSRQGSGANVLTF. The CDR3 DNA sequence: TGTGCCAGCAGCAGACAGGGGTCTGGGGCCAACGTCCTGACTTTC. The whole variable domain, remainder taken from reference TRBV28 and TRBJ2-6, is DVKVTQSSRYLVKRTGEKVFLECVQDMDHENMFWYRQDPGLGLRLIYFSYDVKMKEKGDIPEGYSVSREKKERFSLILESASTNQTSMYLCASSRQGSGANVLTFGAGSRLTVL.

The chain links TRBV19 to TRBJ1-5, with 7 bases identical to TRBD1. Germline V gene lookup returns CDR1 LNHDA and CDR2 SQIVND (reference sequence). Losses at the gene ends were 5 bases for V and 0 bases for J; bases not matched to a gene: 7. There are 16 residues in the CDR3. CDR3 sequence: CASSPRQGASNQPQHF. The DNA for the CDR3 is TGTGCCAGTAGTCCACGACAGGGCGCTAGCAATCAGCCCCAGCATTTT. The full variable domain, its missing parts supplied by reference TRBV19 and TRBJ1-5, is DGGITQSPKYLFRKEGQNVTLSCEQNLNHDAMYWYRQDPGQGLRLIYYSQIVNDFQKGDIAEGYSVSREKKESFPLTVTSAQKNPTAFYLCASSPRQGASNQPQHFGDGTRLSIL.

This clone was detected only a few times. Other nucleotide sequences in the sample specify the same CDR3. This rearrangement joins TRBV11-2 to TRBJ2-5; no reliable D call. This CDR3 is 10 amino acids long. Trimming shortened V by 5 bases and J by 5 bases, and 3 bases separated the two germline ends. Germline-derived CDR1 and CDR2 are SGHAT and FQNNGV. The CDR3 DNA reads TGTGCCAGCAGCCATGAGACCCAGTACTTC. It yields the protein CASSHETQYF.

With regard to this clone: Other DNA sequences within the sample encode an identical CDR3. The chain couples TRBV7-2 to TRBJ2-5; D unresolved. The CDR3 has 13 residues. Trimming left V 2 bases short and J 1 base short, with 5 bases between. From germline, CDR1 is SGHTA and CDR2 FQGNSA. The CDR3: CASSLTPQETQYF. The CDR3 DNA reads as TGTGCCAGCAGCTTAACACCCCAAGAGACCCAGTACTTC.

This clone was detected a few times. The V gene is TRBV7-9, the J gene TRBJ2-3; 7 positions agree with TRBD1. Germline assignment: CDR1 SEHNR and CDR2 FQNEAQ (reference sequence). V was pared by 5 bases and J by 4 bases, with 9 bases of the junction left unmatched. The CDR3 consists of 15 residues. The DNA of the CDR3 is TGTGCCAGCAGCGCCTCAGGGGGTTTCGCAGATACGCAGTATTTT. Translating gives CASSASGGFADTQYF.